Included here is one T cell receptor (beta chain) sequence, with context. Its cognate antigen is unknown. From germline, CDR1 is MGHRA and CDR2 YSYEKL. The CDR3 is 15 amino acids. V lost 4 bases to trimming and J lost 0 bases, with 7 bases between them. Clones were sequenced by immunoSEQ multiplex PCR, and TCRdb holds only the in-frame ones, with some missing. The sample shows tens of thousands of clones, approximately 93% of them seen only once. Time point: new active TB diagnosis, blood taken before or within 7 days of starting treatment. This record belongs to a study of T cells in tuberculosis. Study-level information: IGRA-negative adolescents, IGRA-positive adolescents with latent tuberculosis and adults with active tuberculosis formed this South African cohort.

Study-level points and caveats: A GMM-specific repertoire classifier reached roughly 87% accuracy, AUROC 0.90. Samples were chosen by availability of cryopreserved specimens.

The clonotype was recovered from an adult with tuberculosis. The chain joins TRBV4-1 to TRBJ2-6; unclear D gene. The material sequenced was PBMCs, taken at tuberculosis diagnosis. CDR3 loop: CASSLTVSGANVLTF. CDR3 sequence (DNA): TGCGCCAGCAGCCTAACGGTCTCTGGGGCCAACGTCCTGACTTTC.